This TCR beta chain was found in a study of OX40 agonist ivuxolimab in advanced cancers. Study context: Treatment of patients was with ivuxolimab, an agonistic anti-OX40 (CD134) antibody. Dose-escalation patients had hepatocellular carcinoma, melanoma, renal cell or head and neck cancer. Findings and limits, study-wide: The CD4+ and CD8+ T cells in the blood had expanded clonally by week 6 at 0.1 to 3.0 mg/kg. Those patients achieving a partial response at 0.1-3.0 mg/kg showed among the lowest clonal expansion.

V was pared by 1 base and J by 5 bases, with 6 bases of the junction left unmatched. The germline CDR1 and CDR2 sequences are KGHSH and LQKENI. The CDR3 is 16 amino acids. TCRdb keeps only in-frame clones here, not all; method: immunoSEQ multiplex PCR. The sample holds around 24,000 clones, around four fifths seen once. On this clone: What it binds is not known.

Specimen: CD4+ or CD8+ T cells sorted from blood, collected in a trial of the OX40 agonist ivuxolimab. The V call is TRBV18, the J call TRBJ2-5, with TRBD2 matching over 11 bases. The clonotype comes from an adult with an advanced solid tumor such as melanoma, head and neck, liver or kidney cancer. CDR3 protein: CASSPRLTSGTETQYF. The CDR3 DNA reads TGTGCCAGCTCACCACGATTGACTAGCGGGACCGAGACCCAGTACTTC.